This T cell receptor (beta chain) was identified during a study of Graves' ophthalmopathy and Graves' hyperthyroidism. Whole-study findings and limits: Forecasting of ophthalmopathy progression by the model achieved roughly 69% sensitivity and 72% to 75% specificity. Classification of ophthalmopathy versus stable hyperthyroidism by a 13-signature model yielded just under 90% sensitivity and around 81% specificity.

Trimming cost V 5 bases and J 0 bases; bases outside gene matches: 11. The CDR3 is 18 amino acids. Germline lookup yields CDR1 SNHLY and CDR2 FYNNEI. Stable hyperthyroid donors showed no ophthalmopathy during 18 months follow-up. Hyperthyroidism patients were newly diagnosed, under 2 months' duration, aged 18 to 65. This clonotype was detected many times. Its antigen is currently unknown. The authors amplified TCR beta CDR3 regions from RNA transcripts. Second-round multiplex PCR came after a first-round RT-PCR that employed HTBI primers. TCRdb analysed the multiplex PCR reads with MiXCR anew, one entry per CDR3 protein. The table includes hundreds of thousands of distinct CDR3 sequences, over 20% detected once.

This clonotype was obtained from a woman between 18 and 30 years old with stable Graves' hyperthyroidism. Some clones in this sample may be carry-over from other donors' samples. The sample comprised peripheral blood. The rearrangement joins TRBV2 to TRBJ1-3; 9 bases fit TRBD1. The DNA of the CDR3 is TGTGCCAGCAGTCCGGGACAGGGATATCGTCTCTCTGGAAACACCATATATTTT. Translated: CASSPGQGYRLSGNTIYF.